This T cell receptor beta chain originates from a study of identical twins. V was clipped by 3 bases and J by 3 bases, with 12 bases between them. The CDR3 loop spans 15 amino acids. Template switching created a universal primer site, and the cDNA included unique molecular identifiers. TCRdb re-analysed the 5' RACE reads in MiXCR, keeping a single row per CDR3 protein. The data contain about 520,000 distinct CDR3 sequences, 22% of them singletons. This clonotype has a handful of counts. Antigen: not known. Points from the study as a whole: Cord blood's abundant beta clonotypes had fewer insertions, unlike memory repertoires. A cross-sectional statistical analysis, not follow-up of the same donors, supported the conclusions.

Only healthy Caucasians were included as donors. This sample also belongs to another study, concerning T cells expressing NK-cell markers.

The clonotype was recovered from a woman younger than 35 in good health. This chain links TRBV12-3 or TRBV12-4 with TRBJ2-1, with TRBD2 as a possible D gene (6 bases). Material: CD4+ T cells sorted from blood. Here the CDR3 DNA reads TGTGCCAGCAGTTTGTTGGTAGCGGACTACAATGAGCAGTTCTTC. Protein sequence: CASSLLVADYNEQFF.